Following are 24 T cell receptor beta chains from one sample sequenced in a study of blood T cell repertoires in COVID-19. The data were produced by immunoSEQ multiplex PCR, yet TCRdb's version contains in-frame clones alone and is incomplete. This repertoire shows tens of thousands of clones, roughly 90% found once; its top ten account for less than 2.5%. Source material: peripheral blood. These receptor sequences come from a human donor with active COVID-19. The donor label of this sample is uncertain.

The chain uses TRBV4-3 and TRBJ2-5; no clear D. The CDR3 sequence is 14 residues long. Per germline, CDR1 LGHNA and CDR2 YSLEER. Trimming removed 0 bases at V and 5 bases at J, with 10 bases between. CDR3 sequence (DNA): TGCGCCAGCAGCCAAGAGCTAGAAACGGAGACCCAGTACTTC. Translation gives CASSQELETETQYF.

V is TRBV3-1 (or the pseudogene TRBV3-2) and J is TRBJ1-5, with TRBD1 matching 7 bases. Germline CDR1 LGHDT, CDR2 YNNKEL (reference sequence). CDR3 length: 14 residues. V gave up 1 base and J gave up 7 bases; unmatched junction bases: 4. CDR3 sequence: CASSQVTGVQPQHF. For the CDR3, the DNA is TGTGCCAGCAGCCAAGTTACAGGGGTCCAGCCCCAGCATTTT.

The chain recombines TRBV11-2 with TRBJ1-4; tentatively, D is TRBD1 (5 bases). The CDR3 has 14 amino acids. Germline-derived CDR1 and CDR2 are SGHAT and FQNNGV. Trimming shortened V by 5 bases and J by 5 bases, and 12 bases separated the two germline ends. In DNA form, the CDR3 reads TGTGCCAGCAGCCTAGTGGGGGGGAATGAAAAACTGTTTTTT. Translation: CASSLVGGNEKLFF.

V usage is TRBV6-5 and J usage is TRBJ1-4; maybe TRBD1 (6 bases). The CDR3 runs to 15 residues. Per the germline V gene, CDR1 is MNHEY and CDR2 is SVGAGI. Trimming shortened V by 5 bases and J by 3 bases, and 13 bases separated the two germline ends. The CDR3 DNA sequence: TGTGCCAGCAGTAAGCAGGGGCAGGCTAATGAAAAACTGTTTTTT. Protein product: CASSKQGQANEKLFF.

V is TRBV5-1 and J is TRBJ2-5; D may be TRBD2 (6 bases). V dropped 0 bases and J dropped 5 bases, with 14 bases sitting between them. CDR3 size: 15 residues. From germline, CDR1 is SGHRS and CDR2 YFSETQ. The CDR3 is CASSLVGGGGETQYF. Written as DNA, the CDR3 is TGCGCCAGCAGCTTGGTCGGGGGTGGCGGCGAGACCCAGTACTTC. Drawing the rest from reference TRBV5-1 and TRBJ2-5, the complete variable domain is KAGVTQTPRYLIKTRGQQVTLSCSPISGHRSVSWYQQTPGQGLQFLFEYFSETQRNKGNFPGRFSGRQFSNSRSEMNVSTLELGDSALYLCASSLVGGGGETQYFGPGTRLLVL.

The chain joins TRBV6-5 to TRBJ2-5, with D maybe TRBD2 (7 bases). The germline V gene has CDR1 MNHEY and CDR2 SVGAGI. The CDR3 has 14 residues. V was trimmed by 6 bases and J by 5 bases, leaving 16 bases between them. DNA of the CDR3: TGTGCCAGCAGCAACGCGGGGGCCGGGGAGACCCAGTACTTC. Its protein product is CASSNAGAGETQYF.

The rearrangement uses TRBV7-9 and TRBJ2-5; a possible D gene is TRBD2 (5 bases). V was cut by 6 bases and J by 5 bases, with 13 bases left in between. This CDR3 region has 13 residues. CDR1 and CDR2 (germline): SEHNR, FQNEAQ (reference sequence). The CDR3, as DNA: TGTGCCAGCAGGGCTAGCTGGTCGGAGACCCAGTACTTC. This translates into CASRASWSETQYF.

The chain is built from TRBV27 and TRBJ1-1; 8 nucleotides match TRBD1. V shed 4 bases, J shed 0 bases, and the junction held 10 bases outside the gene matches. The germline gives CDR1 MNHEY, CDR2 SMNVEV (reference sequence). The CDR3 extends over 17 amino acids. The CDR3 region has the DNA TGTGCCAGCAGTTCCATATCCCGGACAGGGTTGAACACTGAAGCTTTCTTT. It codes for CASSSISRTGLNTEAFF.

This chain joins TRBV5-1 and TRBJ1-2; maybe TRBD1 (6 bases). Germline CDR1 SGHRS, CDR2 YFSETQ. The CDR3 is 16 residues long. V was trimmed by 0 bases and J by 2 bases, leaving 14 bases between them. The CDR3 region has the DNA TGCGCCAGCAGCTTGGAGGGCAGGGGCTCGAACTATGGCTACACCTTC. The encoded protein is CASSLEGRGSNYGYTF.

V usage is TRBV10-3 and J usage is TRBJ1-1, with D tentatively TRBD1 (5 bases). Trimming pared 11 bases from V and 1 base from J, leaving 11 bases between. The CDR3 spans 12 residues. The germline V gene encodes CDR1 ENHRY and CDR2 SYGVKD. CDR3 residues: CAPCGGNTEAFF. The CDR3 region has the DNA TGTGCCCCGTGCGGGGGGAACACTGAAGCTTTCTTT.

There are a few counts of this clone. The chain recombines TRBV7-9 with TRBJ1-3; D remains unclear. The CDR3 spans 12 residues. Germline V CDR1 and CDR2: SEHNR, FQNEAQ (reference sequence). V dropped 1 base and J dropped 4 bases, with 2 bases sitting between them. CDR3 DNA sequence: TGTGCCAGCAGCTTAGTAGGAAACACCATATATTTT. Its protein is CASSLVGNTIYF.

The chain carries TRBV10-3 and TRBJ1-1; no reliable D call. Trimming stripped 6 bases from V and 3 bases from J, with 5 bases between. The CDR3 is 11 amino acids. Germline CDR1 ENHRY, CDR2 SYGVKD. In nucleotides, the CDR3 is TGTGCCATCAGGGGAGACACTGAAGCTTTCTTT. Translating gives CAIRGDTEAFF.

J is TRBJ2-7 and V is TRBV19; 8 bases fit TRBD1. Trimming took 3 bases from V and 3 from J; bases not matched to a gene: 4. Germline-derived CDR1 and CDR2 are LNHDA and SQIVND (reference sequence). The CDR3 totals 14 residues. The CDR3 loop is CASSMGDRGYEQYF. The CDR3, as DNA: TGTGCCAGTAGTATGGGCGACAGGGGCTACGAGCAGTACTTC.

The chain recombines TRBV7-9 with TRBJ1-5; D remains unclear. Trimming took 5 bases from V and 3 from J, leaving 5 bases between them. The CDR3 loop spans 12 amino acids. The germline V gene encodes CDR1 SEHNR and CDR2 FQNEAQ (reference sequence). CDR3: CASSADNQPQHF. CDR3 nucleotide sequence: TGTGCCAGCAGCGCGGACAATCAGCCCCAGCATTTT.

The chain uses TRBV6-5 and TRBJ1-2, with D unresolved. V lost 5 bases, J lost 8 bases, and 15 bases lay in between. This CDR3 spans 13 amino acids. The V gene's germline CDR1 is MNHEY and CDR2 SVGAGI. CDR3 protein: CASSPTRSGGYTF. The CDR3 region has the DNA TGTGCCAGCAGTCCGACACGATCAGGAGGCTACACCTTC.

The gene calls are TRBV9 and TRBJ2-6, with 9 positions matching TRBD1. The V and J ends lost 3 bases and 0 bases, in that order; junction bases with no gene match: 7. This CDR3 is 18 amino acids long. The V gene's germline CDR1 is SGDLS and CDR2 YYNGEE. CDR3 amino acids: CASSGGQGKASGANVLTF. Written as DNA, the CDR3 is TGTGCCAGCAGCGGAGGACAGGGGAAGGCCTCTGGGGCCAACGTCCTGACTTTC.

This chain uses TRBV14 with TRBJ2-5, with 10 bases that match TRBD2. CDR3 length: 15 amino acids. J was trimmed by 3 bases and V by 3 bases; bases with no gene match: 4. Per germline, CDR1 SGHDN and CDR2 FVKESK. CDR3 amino acids: CASSQLAGVKETQYF. DNA of the CDR3: TGTGCCAGCAGCCAGCTAGCGGGGGTTAAAGAGACCCAGTACTTC.

The V call is TRBV28, the J call TRBJ2-1, with TRBD1 matching over 10 bases. CDR1 is MDHEN, CDR2 SYDVKM, per germline. CDR3 length equals 15 residues. With V trimmed by 9 bases and J by 6 bases, 11 bases remained unmatched. The CDR3 sequence: CASGQGELVSNEQFF. The CDR3 coding sequence is TGTGCCAGTGGACAGGGGGAGTTAGTGTCCAATGAGCAGTTCTTC.

This chain connects TRBV5-1 to TRBJ2-7; D is ambiguous. The CDR3 extends over 13 amino acids. V lost 4 bases, J lost 6 bases, and 14 bases lay in between. The V gene's germline CDR1 is SGHRS and CDR2 YFSETQ. CDR3 in DNA: TGCGCCAGCAGCCTTGAGGCCCCCCGCGAGCAGTACTTC. The encoded protein is CASSLEAPREQYF.

Turning to this clone: Other DNA sequences in the sample encode the same CDR3. This chain connects TRBV9 to TRBJ1-1; D might be TRBD1 (5 bases). The germline gives CDR1 SGDLS, CDR2 YYNGEE. With 4 bases removed from V and 0 bases from J, the gap between germline ends came to 10 bases. The CDR3 spans 14 residues. The CDR3 reads CASSSQGLNTEAFF. The DNA for the CDR3 is TGTGCCAGCAGCAGTCAGGGCCTGAACACTGAAGCTTTCTTT.

The chain links TRBV3-1 (or the pseudogene TRBV3-2) to TRBJ2-1; D may be TRBD2 (6 bases). Germline V lookup: CDR1 LGHDT, CDR2 YNNKEL (reference sequence). This CDR3 is 16 amino acids long. Trimming removed 0 bases from V and 6 bases from J, with 15 bases in between. CDR3 sequence: CASSQDRRGGSNEQFF. In DNA form, the CDR3 reads TGTGCCAGCAGCCAAGATCGACGGGGAGGAAGCAATGAGCAGTTCTTC.

The V gene is TRBV19, the J gene TRBJ2-5; tentative D call: TRBD1 (5 bases). This CDR3 has 13 amino acids. V was pared by 4 bases and J by 3 bases, with 9 bases between. Per germline, CDR1 LNHDA and CDR2 SQIVND (reference sequence). In DNA form, the CDR3 reads TGTGCCAGTAGTAATCTAGGGGAAGAGACCCAGTACTTC. This sequence encodes CASSNLGEETQYF.

V is TRBV10-2 and J is TRBJ1-4; D possibly corresponds to TRBD1 (6 bases). From germline, CDR1 is WSHSY and CDR2 SAAADI. Deletions cut 3 bases from V and 1 base from J, with 12 bases between. The CDR3 runs 16 residues. In nucleotides, the CDR3 is TGCGCCAGCAGTGATTTTGGGGGCAGAACTAATGAAAAACTGTTTTTT. It specifies CASSDFGGRTNEKLFF.

The chain couples TRBV11-2 to TRBJ2-7, with 9 bases lining up with TRBD1. Looked up from germline, CDR1 is SGHAT and CDR2 is FQNNGV. The length of the CDR3 is 15 residues. V shed 5 bases and J 6 bases; nucleotides not matched to a gene: 11. CDR3 DNA: TGTGCCAGCAGCCGAAACAGGGGGCAAGGGGGCGAGCAGTACTTC. This encodes CASSRNRGQGGEQYF.